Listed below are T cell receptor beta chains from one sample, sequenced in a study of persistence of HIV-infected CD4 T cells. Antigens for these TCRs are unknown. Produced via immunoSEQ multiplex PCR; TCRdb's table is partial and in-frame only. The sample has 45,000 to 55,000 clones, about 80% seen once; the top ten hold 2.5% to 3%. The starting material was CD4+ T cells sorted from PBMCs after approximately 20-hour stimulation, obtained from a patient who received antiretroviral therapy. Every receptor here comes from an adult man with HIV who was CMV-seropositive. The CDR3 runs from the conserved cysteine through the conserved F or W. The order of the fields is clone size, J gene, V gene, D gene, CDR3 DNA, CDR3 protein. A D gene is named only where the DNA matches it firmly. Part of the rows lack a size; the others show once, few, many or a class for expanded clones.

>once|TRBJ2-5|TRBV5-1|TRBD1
TGCGCCAGCAGCTTTTCAGGGACAGCCGAAGAGACCCAGTACTTC
CASSFSGTAEETQYF
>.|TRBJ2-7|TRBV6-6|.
TGTGCCAGCAGTTCAGACCTCTACGAGCAGTACTTC
CASSSDLYEQYF
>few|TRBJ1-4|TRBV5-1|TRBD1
TGCGCCAGCAGCTTGGCGGTCGGGACAGGGGGTGAAAAACTGTTTTTT
CASSLAVGTGGEKLFF
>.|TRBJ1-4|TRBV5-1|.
TGCGCCAGCAGCCCGGACGGAGTTAATGAAAAACTGTTTTTT
CASSPDGVNEKLFF
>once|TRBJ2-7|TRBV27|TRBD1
TGTGCCAGCAGTTCGGGACAGCGGCAGTACTTC
CASSSGQRQYF
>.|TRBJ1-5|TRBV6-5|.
TGTGCCAGCAGTTACGCAGGCAATCAGCCCCAGCATTTT
CASSYAGNQPQHF
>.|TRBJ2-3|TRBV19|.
TGTGCCAGTAGTCGGACACCAAGAAGCACAGATACGCAGTATTTT
CASSRTPRSTDTQYF
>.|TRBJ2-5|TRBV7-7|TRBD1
TGTGCTAGCAGCCTCGGGACAGGGGGCGGCTCGGAGACCCAGTACTTC
CASSLGTGGGSETQYF
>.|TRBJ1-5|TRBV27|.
TGTGCCAGCAGTCCTCCAGGGCTTAGCAATCAGCCCCAGCATTTT
CASSPPGLSNQPQHF
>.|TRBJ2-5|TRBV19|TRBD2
TGTGCCAGTCGACTAGCGGGGGGGCCCCAAGAGACCCAGTACTTC
CASRLAGGPQETQYF
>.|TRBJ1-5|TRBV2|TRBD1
TGTGCCAGCAGCCTCTTGACAGGGCGGAGCAATCAGCCCCAGCATTTT
CASSLLTGRSNQPQHF
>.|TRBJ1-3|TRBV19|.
TGTGCCAGTAGTATCGGAGACAGTAACTCTGGAAACACCATATATTTT
CASSIGDSNSGNTIYF
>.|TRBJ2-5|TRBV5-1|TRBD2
TGCGCCAGCGGGCGGGGGGGTTTGATGGAGACCCAGTACTTC
CASGRGGLMETQYF
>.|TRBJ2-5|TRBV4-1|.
TGCGCCAGCAGCCAAGATCGGGTAGGGACAGCGGGGAGGCGGGAGACCCAGTACTTC
CASSQDRVGTAGRRETQYF
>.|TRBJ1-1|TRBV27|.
TGTGCCAGCAGGGCCCTTCAGGGTACGAACACTGAAGCTTTCTTT
CASRALQGTNTEAFF
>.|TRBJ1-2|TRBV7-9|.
TGTGCCAGCAGCTTAGCGGTTGGGCTTCTTACCTATGGCTACACCTTC
CASSLAVGLLTYGYTF
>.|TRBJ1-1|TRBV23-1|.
TGCGCCAGCAGTCAATCGCGTAGGGCTAAAAAGGGAGGTAAGACTGAAGCTTTCTTT
CASSQSRRAKKGGKTEAFF
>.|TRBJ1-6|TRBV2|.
TGTGCCAGCAGGGAAGGCGCACGTAATTCACCCCTCCACTTT
CASREGARNSPLHF
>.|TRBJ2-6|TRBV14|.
TGTGCCAGCAGCCAAGTAGGGGCCCCCGTCCTGACTTTC
CASSQVGAPVLTF
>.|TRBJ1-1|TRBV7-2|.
TGTGCCAGCAGCTTAGGCAGGGGCAAAAACACTGAAGCTTTCTTT
CASSLGRGKNTEAFF
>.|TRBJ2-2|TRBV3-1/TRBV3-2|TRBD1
TGTGCCAGCAAAAACCGGGACAGGGGGCTCACCGGGGAGCTGTTTTTT
CASKNRDRGLTGELFF
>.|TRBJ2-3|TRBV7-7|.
TGTGCTAGCAGCTTAGAGGGCCCAGATACGCAGTATTTT
CASSLEGPDTQYF
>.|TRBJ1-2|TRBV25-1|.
TGTGCCAGCAGTGAGAATTTCTATGGCTACACCTTC
CASSENFYGYTF
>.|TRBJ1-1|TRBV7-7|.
TGTGCTAGCAGCTTAAGAGCGAACACTGAAGCTTTCTTT
CASSLRANTEAFF
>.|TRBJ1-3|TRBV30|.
TGTGCCTGGAGTGTACCTCCGATAAAGGACACCATATATTTT
CAWSVPPIKDTIYF
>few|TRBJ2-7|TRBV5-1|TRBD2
TGCGCCAGCAGCTTCCAGGTAGCGGGAGGTTCAGCCTACGAGCAGTACTTC
CASSFQVAGGSAYEQYF
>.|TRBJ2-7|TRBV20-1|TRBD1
TGCAGTGCTAGTCCCGGACAGGGGGGGACCTACGAGCAGTACTTC
CSASPGQGGTYEQYF
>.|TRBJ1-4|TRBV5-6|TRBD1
TGTGCCAGCAGCCCTGACAGGGGCTGGGCTAATGAAAAACTGTTTTTT
CASSPDRGWANEKLFF
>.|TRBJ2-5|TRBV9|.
TGTGCCAGCAGCGTAGGAGCCAAGGACCTTCAAGAGACCCAGTACTTC
CASSVGAKDLQETQYF
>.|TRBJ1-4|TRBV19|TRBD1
TGTGCCAGTAGTATAGGCAGGGGGAATGAAAAACTGTTTTTT
CASSIGRGNEKLFF
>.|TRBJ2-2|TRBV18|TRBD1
TGTGCCAGCTCACGGGACAGGACGAACACCGGGGAGCTGTTTTTT
CASSRDRTNTGELFF
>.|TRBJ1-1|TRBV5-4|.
TGTGCCAGCAGTTTCGACAGGAACACTGAAGCTTTCTTT
CASSFDRNTEAFF
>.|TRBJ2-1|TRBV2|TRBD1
TGTGCCAGCAGTGAAATCCGGACAGGGTCCTACAATGAGCAGTTCTTC
CASSEIRTGSYNEQFF
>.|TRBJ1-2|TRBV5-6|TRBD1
TGTGCCAGCAGCTTGCTGGGGACAGGGCAGAGTGGCTACACCTTC
CASSLLGTGQSGYTF
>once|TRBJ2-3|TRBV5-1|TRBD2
TGCGCCAGCAGCGTTCTTAGCGGGGGAAGCACAGATACGCAGTATTTT
CASSVLSGGSTDTQYF
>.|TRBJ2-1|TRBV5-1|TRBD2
TGCGCCAGCAGCTTGGGTACGACTAGCGGGAGGGTTAACAATGAGCAGTTCTTC
CASSLGTTSGRVNNEQFF
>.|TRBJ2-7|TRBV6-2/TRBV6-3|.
TGTGCCAGCAGTTACTCAGCCCGGGAGCAGTACTTC
CASSYSAREQYF
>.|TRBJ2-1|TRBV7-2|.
TGTGCCAGCAGCGTCCCCGGGGGACAGTACAATGAGCAGTTCTTC
CASSVPGGQYNEQFF
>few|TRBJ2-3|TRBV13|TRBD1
TGTGCCAGCAGCGTAGGGGACAGCCGCACAGATACGCAGTATTTT
CASSVGDSRTDTQYF
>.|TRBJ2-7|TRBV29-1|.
TGCAGCGTCCTAAAGGGTATTGGTGGCTACGAGCAGTACTTC
CSVLKGIGGYEQYF
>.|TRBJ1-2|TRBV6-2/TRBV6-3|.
TGTGCCAGCAGTACTCTGGGCCTTAACTATGGCTACACCTTC
CASSTLGLNYGYTF
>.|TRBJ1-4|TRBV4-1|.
TGCGCCAGCAGCCAAGATCGGGCAAAGGAAAAACTGTTTTTT
CASSQDRAKEKLFF
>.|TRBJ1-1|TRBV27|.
TGTGCCAGCAGTCCCAAGGACTTTGCCAGTTTTGAAGCTTTCTTT
CASSPKDFASFEAFF
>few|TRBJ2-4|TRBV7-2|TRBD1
TGTGCCAGCAGCTCCTTCGACAGGGCCGCCAAAAACATTCAGTACTTC
CASSSFDRAAKNIQYF
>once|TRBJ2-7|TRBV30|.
TGTGCCTGGAGTCGGGGATACGAGCAGTACTTC
CAWSRGYEQYF
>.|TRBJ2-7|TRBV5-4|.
TGTGCCAGCAGCTTGGCCGGGACAACCTATTTATCCTACGAGCAGTACTTC
CASSLAGTTYLSYEQYF
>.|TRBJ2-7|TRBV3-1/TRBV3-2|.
TGTGCCAGCAGCCACCGGGGTGGAGGGGGGTGGGCCGAGCAGTACTTC
CASSHRGGGGWAEQYF
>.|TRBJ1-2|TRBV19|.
TGTGCCAGTAGTGCCGGAGGGGCAGGGGCCTATGGCTACACCTTC
CASSAGGAGAYGYTF
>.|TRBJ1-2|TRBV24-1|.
TGTGCCACCAGTGCCAATGATGGGGCTGGCTACACCTTC
CATSANDGAGYTF
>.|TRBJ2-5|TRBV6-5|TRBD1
TGTGCCAGCAGTTACTCCGGGCAGGGGGCCCAAGAGACCCAGTACTTC
CASSYSGQGAQETQYF
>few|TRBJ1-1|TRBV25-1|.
TGTGCCAGCAGTGAACGCAGGGTGGACACTGAAGCTTTCTTT
CASSERRVDTEAFF
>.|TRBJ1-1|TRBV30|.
TGTGCCTGGAGTTCGGGGGTCCCTAACACTGAAGCTTTCTTT
CAWSSGVPNTEAFF
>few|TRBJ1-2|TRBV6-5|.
TGTGCCAGCATTCAAAGGTCCGGGATGGACTATGGCTACACCTTC
CASIQRSGMDYGYTF
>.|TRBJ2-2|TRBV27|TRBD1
TGTGCCAGCAGTCCCCGACAGGGGTGGGACACCGGGGAGCTGTTTTTT
CASSPRQGWDTGELFF
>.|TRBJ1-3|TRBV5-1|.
TGCGCCAGCAGCTTGGAACCAGGGACTGGAAACACCATATATTTT
CASSLEPGTGNTIYF
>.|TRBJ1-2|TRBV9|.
TGTGCCAGCAGCGTAGCTCAGGGATGGTATGGCTACACCTTC
CASSVAQGWYGYTF
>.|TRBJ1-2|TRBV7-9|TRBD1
TGTGCCAGCTCTACGGGCCAGGGGGCGCAAGGCTACACCTTC
CASSTGQGAQGYTF
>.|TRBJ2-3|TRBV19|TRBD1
TGTGCCAGTAGTATAAGGGGACAGAGCACAGATACGCAGTATTTT
CASSIRGQSTDTQYF
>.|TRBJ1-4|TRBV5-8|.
TGTGCCAGCACCTTCCTCGGGACCGTAGACCTGTTTTTT
CASTFLGTVDLFF
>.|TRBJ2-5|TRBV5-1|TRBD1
TGCGCCAGCAGTCAAAAGACAGGGGTGGAGACCCAGTACTTC
CASSQKTGVETQYF